This T cell receptor (beta chain) was documented in a study of blood T cell repertoires in COVID-19. Sequencing used immunoSEQ multiplex PCR; TCRdb keeps in-frame clones, though not all of them. This sample has about 270,000 clones, with under 90% found just once. The CDR3 covers 14 residues. Germline lookup yields CDR1 SNHLY and CDR2 FYNNEI. V was pared by 6 bases and J by 5 bases, with 7 bases of the junction left unmatched. Sequencing was done on a sample of PBMCs or T cells enriched from blood (not recorded which). The TCR comes from a woman in her sixties or seventies who had recovered from COVID-19. The chain links TRBV2 to TRBJ1-1; TRBD1 matches at 9 bases. CDR3 region: CASRTTGGRTEAFF. CDR3 nucleotides: TGTGCCAGCAGGACGACAGGGGGGAGAACTGAAGCTTTCTTT.